Presented here are 19 T cell receptor beta chains from one specimen sequenced in a study of T cells in Graves' hyperthyroidism and ophthalmopathy. Regions amplified from RNA transcripts were the TCR beta CDR3 regions. Using the HTBI primer set, a first-round RT-PCR was run on the TCR CDR3. TCRdb re-called the multiplex PCR reads through MiXCR, storing one row per CDR3 protein. The data show roughly 800,000 distinct CDR3 sequences, over 35% seen once. The sample taken for sequencing was blood. The receptors shown here come from a man aged 18-30 years with Graves' hyperthyroidism.

This clonotype showed up just a few times. A much larger clone is a single base away; this may be a read error. The gene calls are TRBV7-9 and TRBJ1-2; 7 bases are a match to TRBD1. The CDR3 covers 11 residues. Per the germline V gene, CDR1 is SEHNR and CDR2 is FQNEAQ (reference sequence). The junction had 5 bases not matched to a gene; V was cut back by 6 bases and J by 10 bases. CDR3 in DNA: TGTGCCAGCAGTGACAGGGTTAACTACACCTTC. Its translation: CASSDRVNYTF. Using reference TRBV7-9 and TRBJ1-2 for the parts outside the CDR3, the full variable domain is DTGVSQNPRHKITKRGQNVTFRCDPISEHNRLYWYRQTLGQGPEFLTYFQNEAQLEKSRLLSDRFSAERPKGSFSTLEIQRTEQGDSAMYLCASSDRVNYTFGSGTRLTVV.

This clonotype appeared many times. V and J are TRBV7-2 and TRBJ2-5; the D gene is possibly TRBD1 (6 bases). Germline lookup yields CDR1 SGHTA and CDR2 FQGNSA. V dropped 5 bases and J dropped 4 bases, with 14 bases sitting between them. The CDR3 extends over 14 amino acids. The DNA for the CDR3 is TGTGCCAGCAGCGTACAGGGTAGGCGAGAGACCCAGTACTTC. This codes for CASSVQGRRETQYF.

The chain couples TRBV7-2 to TRBJ2-5, with D unresolved. The V end lost 6 bases, the J end lost 5 bases, and 16 bases lay between the germline ends. CDR1 is SGHTA and CDR2 is FQGNSA in the germline V gene. CDR3 length: 14 amino acids. CDR3 coding DNA: TGTGCCAGCAGTGCCGGGCCCCAGTGGGAGACCCAGTACTTC. Its protein product is CASSAGPQWETQYF.

In DNA, the CDR3 is TGTGCCAGCAGCTTAGTCGGGGGAGAAGCTGAAGCTTTCTTT. It specifies CASSLVGGEAEAFF. The chain is built from TRBV7-9 and TRBJ1-1; D is possibly TRBD1 (5 bases). This CDR3 contains 14 residues. V lost 1 base and J 6 bases, leaving 12 bases between the germline ends. Per the germline V gene, CDR1 is SEHNR and CDR2 is FQNEAQ (reference sequence).

The V and J genes are TRBV28 and TRBJ2-7; TRBD2 matches 13 bases. The ends lost 6 bases at V and 5 bases at J; junction bases unmatched: 4. CDR1 and CDR2 (germline): MDHEN, SYDVKM. The CDR3 sequence is 14 residues long. CDR3 DNA sequence: TGTGCCAGCAGCCGGGGACTAGCGGGAAACGAGCAGTACTTC. It translates to CASSRGLAGNEQYF. Full variable domain (missing parts from reference TRBV28 and TRBJ2-7): DVKVTQSSRYLVKRTGEKVFLECVQDMDHENMFWYRQDPGLGLRLIYFSYDVKMKEKGDIPEGYSVSREKKERFSLILESASTNQTSMYLCASSRGLAGNEQYFGPGTRLTVT.

The gene calls are TRBV16 and TRBJ1-1; a possible D gene is TRBD1 (6 bases). V lost 5 bases to trimming and J lost 11 bases, with 18 bases between them. This CDR3 region has 13 residues. Germline V gene lookup returns CDR1 KGHSY and CDR2 FQNENV. CDR3 sequence (DNA): TGTGCCAGCAGCGAAACGCAGGGGAATAACGCTTTCTTT. The encoded protein is CASSETQGNNAFF.

This clonotype was recorded at least ten times. At one boundary the junction diverges from the germline segment, which might be a read error. This chain connects TRBV5-1 to TRBJ1-2; no reliable D call. The CDR3 has 13 residues. The germline CDR1 and CDR2 sequences are SGHRS and YFSETQ. CDR3 bases: TGTGCCAGCAGCTTAGGAGCAGACTATGGCTACACCTTC. Amino acids: CASSLGADYGYTF.

About this clonotype itself: This clone may be a read error of a much larger clone one base away. The rearrangement joins TRBV7-9 to TRBJ1-4, with 7 positions matching TRBD1. Losses at the gene ends were 5 bases for V and 4 bases for J; bases not matched to a gene: 1. The CDR3 sequence is 13 residues long. Germline V lookup: CDR1 SEHNR, CDR2 FQNEAQ (reference sequence). CDR3 DNA sequence: TGTGCCAGCAGCGGACAGGTTAATGAAAAACTGTTTTTT. Translated, it gives CASSGQVNEKLFF.

The chain couples TRBV20-1 to TRBJ2-2, with D uncertain. With 0 bases removed from V and 5 bases from J, the gap between germline ends came to 4 bases. Germline CDR1 is DFQATT and CDR2 is SNEGSKA (reference sequence). This CDR3 is built from 12 residues. CDR3 loop: CSAREGTGELFF. CDR3 DNA: TGCAGTGCTAGAGAGGGAACCGGGGAGCTGTTTTTT.

J is TRBJ1-1 and V is TRBV5-6; 7 nucleotides align to TRBD1. This CDR3 spans 15 amino acids. Losses at the gene ends were 1 base for V and 4 bases for J; bases not matched to a gene: 7. Germline V gene data show CDR1 as SGHDT and CDR2 as YYEEEE. The CDR3 region has the DNA TGTGCCAGCAGCTTGTGGGCGAACAGGGGCACTGAAGCTTTCTTT. Translation gives CASSLWANRGTEAFF.

Remarks on this clonotype: Given a much more abundant clone one base away, this may be a read error. A read error is likely, as this CDR3 ends without the conserved phenylalanine or tryptophan. V is TRBV10-3 and J is TRBJ1-1; TRBD1 matches at 8 bases. There are 13 residues in the CDR3. V lost 6 bases and J lost 5; bases outside the gene matches: 5. Per the germline V gene, CDR1 is ENHRY and CDR2 is SYGVKD. CDR3 bases: TGTGCCATCAGCCCGACAGGGGAGACTGAAGCTTTCCTT. Protein product: CAISPTGETEAFL.

The chain has TRBV5-5 and TRBJ1-4; 8 bases match TRBD1. J gave up 6 bases and V 2 bases, and 9 bases lay outside the gene matches. The germline gives CDR1 SGHKS, CDR2 YYEKEE (reference sequence). The CDR3 is 16 amino acids. The CDR3 nucleotides read TGTGCCAGCAGCTTCCTCCGGCAGGGGGCGGATGAAAAACTGTTTTTT. It codes for CASSFLRQGADEKLFF.

The genes are TRBV9 and TRBJ2-2, with 7 bases that match TRBD1. V shed 4 bases and J 2 bases; nucleotides not matched to a gene: 5. The CDR3 extends over 15 amino acids. From germline, CDR1 is SGDLS and CDR2 YYNGEE. The CDR3 protein is CASSRQGVNTGELFF. DNA of the CDR3: TGTGCCAGCAGCCGACAGGGAGTCAACACCGGGGAGCTGTTTTTT.

In its sample, this clonotype was seen many times. The chain is built from TRBV7-2 and TRBJ1-1; TRBD1 is a possible D gene (6 bases). CDR3 length: 14 amino acids. Germline loops: CDR1 SGHTA, CDR2 FQGNSA. V lost 1 base and J lost 3, with 9 bases in between. DNA of the CDR3: TGTGCCAGCAGCTTAGTATCAGGGGACACTGAAGCTTTCTTT. Protein product: CASSLVSGDTEAFF.

The chain employs TRBV9 and TRBJ2-2; D is possibly TRBD2 (7 bases). From germline, CDR1 is SGDLS and CDR2 YYNGEE. Trimming cost V 0 bases and J 4 bases, with 16 bases left between them. The CDR3 has 17 residues. The CDR3 sequence is CASSVAEGGEPTGELFF. In nucleotides, the CDR3 is TGTGCCAGCAGCGTAGCTGAGGGGGGGGAACCCACCGGGGAGCTGTTTTTT. The full variable domain, completed using reference TRBV9 and TRBJ2-2, is DSGVTQTPKHLITATGQRVTLRCSPRSGDLSVYWYQQSLDQGLQFLIQYYNGEERAKGNILERFSAQQFPDLHSELNLSSLELGDSALYFCASSVAEGGEPTGELFFGEGSRLTVL.

In its sample, this clonotype was seen many times. The genes are TRBV7-2 and TRBJ2-7, with D hard to call. Germline CDR1 and CDR2: SGHTA and FQGNSA. Trimming left V 5 bases short and J 7 bases short, with 12 bases between. This CDR3 is built from 12 residues. This CDR3 is CASSRTLSEQYF. CDR3 sequence (DNA): TGTGCCAGCAGCCGTACCCTATCGGAGCAGTACTTC.

This clonotype has more than one count but fewer than ten. The rearrangement links TRBV15 to TRBJ1-1, with 9 nucleotides matching TRBD1. This CDR3 contains 16 residues. Germline V gene sequence: CDR1 LNHNV, CDR2 YYDKDF (reference sequence). V lost 1 base and J lost 3; bases outside the gene matches: 6. CDR3 coding DNA: TGTGCCACCAGCAGAGGAGTACAGGGGGCTCACACTGAAGCTTTCTTT. This codes for CATSRGVQGAHTEAFF.

There are a few counts of this clonotype. The gene calls are TRBV7-3 and TRBJ1-1; D is ambiguous. Trimming took off 3 bases at V and 0 bases at J, with 11 bases between the two ends. The CDR3 has 15 residues. CDR1 and CDR2 (germline): SGHTA, FQGTGA. The CDR3 protein is CASSLETVLNTEAFF. The CDR3 nucleotides are TGTGCCAGCAGCTTGGAGACCGTCTTGAACACTGAAGCTTTCTTT.

This clonotype was counted ten times or more. The genes are TRBV5-1 and TRBJ2-6; TRBD1 might be the D (5 bases). V gave up 2 bases and J gave up 13 bases, with 13 bases separating them. The germline V gene encodes CDR1 SGHRS and CDR2 YFSETQ. The CDR3 is 13 amino acids. In nucleotides, the CDR3 is TGCGCCAGCAGCTTAGGGATGGACAAGGTCCTGACTTTC. This gives the protein CASSLGMDKVLTF.